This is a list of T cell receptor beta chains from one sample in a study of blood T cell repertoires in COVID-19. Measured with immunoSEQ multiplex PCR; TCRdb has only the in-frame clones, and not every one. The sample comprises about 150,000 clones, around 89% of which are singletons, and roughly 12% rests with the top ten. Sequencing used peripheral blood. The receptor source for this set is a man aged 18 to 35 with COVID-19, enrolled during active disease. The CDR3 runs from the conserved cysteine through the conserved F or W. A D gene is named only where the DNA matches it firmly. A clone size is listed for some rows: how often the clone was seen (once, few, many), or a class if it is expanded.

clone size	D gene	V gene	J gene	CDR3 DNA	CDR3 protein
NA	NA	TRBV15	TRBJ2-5	TGTGCCACCAGCAGAGAGGCGGGAAGGGAGACCCAGTACTTC	CATSREAGRETQYF
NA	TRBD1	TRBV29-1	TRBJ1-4	TGCAGCGTTGGATTAATGAGGGGGACAGCAACTAATGAAAAACTGCTTTTT	CSVGLMRGTATNEKLLF
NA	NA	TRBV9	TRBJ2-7	TGTGCCAGCAGCCCAACGGACAGCTACGAGCAGTACTTC	CASSPTDSYEQYF
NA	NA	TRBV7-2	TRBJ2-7	TGTGCCAGCAGCTTATGGGACATTAACGAGCAGTACTTC	CASSLWDINEQYF
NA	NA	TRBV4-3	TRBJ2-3	TGCGCCAGCAGCCAAGACTGGCGGACAGCTTCGACAGATACGCAGTATTTT	CASSQDWRTASTDTQYF
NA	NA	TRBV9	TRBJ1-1	TGTGCCAGCATCCCGACGCGGGGGGGGGCTTTCTTT	CASIPTRGGAFF
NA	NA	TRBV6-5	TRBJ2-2	TGTGCCAGCAGAAGGACAGAGAACGGGGAGCTGTTTTTT	CASRRTENGELFF
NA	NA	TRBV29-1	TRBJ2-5	TGCAGCGTTCGTGACTCAGTGAGGGAGACCCAGTACTTC	CSVRDSVRETQYF
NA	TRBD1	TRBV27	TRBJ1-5	TGTGCCAGCAGTCTCTCCGGGACAGGGGGGAATCAGCCCCAGCATTTT	CASSLSGTGGNQPQHF
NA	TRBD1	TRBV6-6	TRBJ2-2	TGTGCCAGCAGCCCGGGACAGCCGGGCACCGGGGAGCTGTTTTTT	CASSPGQPGTGELFF
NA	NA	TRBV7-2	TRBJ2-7	TGTGCCAGCAGCTTAGAAGGCGGATACTACGAGCAGTACTTC	CASSLEGGYYEQYF
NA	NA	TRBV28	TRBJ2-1	TGTGCCAGCAGTTTAGTTCTAGGGGGAATGCTGAATGTAAGGCAGTTCTTC	CASSLVLGGMLNVRQFF
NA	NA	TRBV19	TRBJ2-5	TGTGCCACCTCGGGGGGCAGGCGCGAGGTGAGAGAGACCCAGTACTTC	CATSGGRREVRETQYF
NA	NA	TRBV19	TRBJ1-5	TGTGCCAGTAGTATTGCGGGTCGCAATCAGCCCCAGCATTTT	CASSIAGRNQPQHF
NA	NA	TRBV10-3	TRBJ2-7	TGTGCCATCGGTCCGGCGGGTAGGTCCTACGAGCAGTACTTC	CAIGPAGRSYEQYF
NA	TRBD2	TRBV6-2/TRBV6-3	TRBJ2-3	TGTGCCAGCAGTGACCCTAGCGGGAGGTTCACAGATACGCAGTATTTT	CASSDPSGRFTDTQYF
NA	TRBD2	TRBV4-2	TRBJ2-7	TGTGCCAGCAGCCAAGGGAATAGCGGGAGGGCCCTCGAGCAGTACTTC	CASSQGNSGRALEQYF
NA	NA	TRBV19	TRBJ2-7	TGTGCCAGTAGTATAGTAGCGAGCACCTACGAGCAGTACTTC	CASSIVASTYEQYF
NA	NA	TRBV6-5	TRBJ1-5	TGTGCCAGCAGCACCTACGCCCGGGAAGCCCAGCATTTT	CASSTYAREAQHF
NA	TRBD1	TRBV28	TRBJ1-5	TGTGCCAGCAGTCCCATGCACAGGGGAGGCGGCAATCAGCCCCAGCATTTT	CASSPMHRGGGNQPQHF
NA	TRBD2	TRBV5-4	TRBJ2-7	TGTGCCAGCAGGAGGCGCGGGGGCTACGAGCAGTACTTC	CASRRRGGYEQYF
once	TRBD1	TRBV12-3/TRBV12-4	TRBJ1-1	TGTGCCAGCAGCCGGACAGGGAACACTGAAGCTTTCTTT	CASSRTGNTEAFF
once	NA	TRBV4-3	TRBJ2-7	TGCGCCAGCAGCCAAGACGGGCTAGGGGGTCGAGAGCAGTACTTC	CASSQDGLGGREQYF
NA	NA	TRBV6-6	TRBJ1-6	TGTGCCAGCATAGAACCAGGGCTCTCCCGTAGTTCACCCCTCCACTTT	CASIEPGLSRSSPLHF
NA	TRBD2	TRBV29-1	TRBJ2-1	TGCAGCGTTGACCCCGGGACTAGCGCCGACAATGAGCAGTTCTTC	CSVDPGTSADNEQFF
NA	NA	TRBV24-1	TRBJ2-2	TGTGCCACCAGTGATTCTCGGAGATCGAACACCGGGGAGCTGTTTTTT	CATSDSRRSNTGELFF
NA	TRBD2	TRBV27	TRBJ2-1	TGTGCCAGCAGCCACAACCCGCCTGGAGGTGCGGGAGGGCCGGGAAAGATCAATGAGCAGTTCTTC	CASSHNPPGGAGGPGKINEQFF
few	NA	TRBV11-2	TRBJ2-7	TGTGCCAGCAGCCACTGGACTATCTCATACGAGCAGTACTTC	CASSHWTISYEQYF
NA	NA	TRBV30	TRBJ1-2	TGTGCCTGGAGTGTAAACCGGGACACCTATGGCTACACCTTC	CAWSVNRDTYGYTF
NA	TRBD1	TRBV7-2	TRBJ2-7	TGTGCCAGCAGCTGGCGGTGGACAGGGATCTACGAGCAGTACTTC	CASSWRWTGIYEQYF
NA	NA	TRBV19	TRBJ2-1	TGTGCCAGTAGTATTGGAGGGAGTAGGTACAATGAGCAGTTCTTC	CASSIGGSRYNEQFF
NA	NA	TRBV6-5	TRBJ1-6	TGTGCCAGCAGTTCAGGACAGTGGTTGGGTCCCCTCCACTTT	CASSSGQWLGPLHF
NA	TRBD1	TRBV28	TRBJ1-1	TGTGCCAGCAGTTTGGGACAGGGAGGATCTGAAGCTTTCTTT	CASSLGQGGSEAFF
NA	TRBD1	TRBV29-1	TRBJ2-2	TGCAGCGTCCGGACAGGGCACACCGGGGAGCTGTTTTTT	CSVRTGHTGELFF
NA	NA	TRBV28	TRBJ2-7	TGTGCCAGCAGTTTCCCCCTTAGCGGTAGCTCCTACGAGCAGTACTTC	CASSFPLSGSSYEQYF
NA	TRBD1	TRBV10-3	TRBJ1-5	TGTGCCATCAGTGATGGGGACAGGGGGCCCAACCAGCCCCAGCATTTT	CAISDGDRGPNQPQHF
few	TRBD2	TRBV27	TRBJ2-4	TGTGCCAGCAGTTCGTCCGGGACTAGCAAAAACATTCAGTACTTC	CASSSSGTSKNIQYF
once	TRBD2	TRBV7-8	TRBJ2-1	TGTGCCAGCAGCTTAGGGGGACTAGCGTTTGTACACTCCTACAATGAGCAGTTCTTC	CASSLGGLAFVHSYNEQFF
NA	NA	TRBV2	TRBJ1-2	TGTGCCAGCCCAACAGGGCTGGTCTCGGACTATGGCTACACCTTC	CASPTGLVSDYGYTF
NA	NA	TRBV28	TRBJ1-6	TGTGCCAGCAGTCTAGATCGGAATTCACCCCTCCACTTT	CASSLDRNSPLHF
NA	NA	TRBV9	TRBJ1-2	TGTGCCAGCAGCGGTTCTGGGAGGCCTAACTATGGCTACACCTTC	CASSGSGRPNYGYTF
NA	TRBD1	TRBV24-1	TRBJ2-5	TGTGCCACCAGTGACCGTCGGACAGGCCCAGAGACCCAGTACTTC	CATSDRRTGPETQYF
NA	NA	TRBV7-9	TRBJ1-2	TGTGCCAGCAGCTTCCGGGCGGGGAACTATGGCTACACCTTC	CASSFRAGNYGYTF
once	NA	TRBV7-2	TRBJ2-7	TGTGCCAGCAGCGTCGGGACTTCCTACGAGCAGTACTTC	CASSVGTSYEQYF
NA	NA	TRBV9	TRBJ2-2	TGTGCCAGCAGCGGATTGACAGCATCGAACACCGGGGAGCTGTTTTTT	CASSGLTASNTGELFF
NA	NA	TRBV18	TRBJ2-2	TGTGCCAGCTCACCAACGGGTGAGGGCACCGGGGAGCTGTTTTTT	CASSPTGEGTGELFF
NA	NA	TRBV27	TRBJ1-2	TGTGCCAGCAGTTTATCAGGGGCGGGCTACACCTTC	CASSLSGAGYTF
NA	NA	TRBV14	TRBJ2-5	TGTGCCAGCAGCCAAGATAAATATTCCAGGGGCGAGCGTAGGGAGACCCAGTACTTC	CASSQDKYSRGERRETQYF
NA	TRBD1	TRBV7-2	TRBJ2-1	TGTGCCAGCAGAGCGACAGGGGACAATGAGCAGTTCTTC	CASRATGDNEQFF
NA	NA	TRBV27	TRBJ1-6	TGTGCCAGCAGTTTATCGCTTTTCAGCTCCTATAATTCACCCCTCCACTTT	CASSLSLFSSYNSPLHF
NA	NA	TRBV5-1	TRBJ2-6	TGCGCCAGCAGCTTGTACGGGAGCTCTGGGGCCAACGTCCTGACTTTC	CASSLYGSSGANVLTF
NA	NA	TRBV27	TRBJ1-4	TGTGCCAGCAGCTACAGGGCTAATGAAAAACTGCTTTTT	CASSYRANEKLLF
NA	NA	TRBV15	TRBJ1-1	TGTGCCACCAGCAGGGCAGGGTACACTGAAGCTTTCTTT	CATSRAGYTEAFF
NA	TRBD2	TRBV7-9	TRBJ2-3	TGTGCCAGCAGCGCCTTACTAGCGGTTAGCACAGATACGCAGTATTTT	CASSALLAVSTDTQYF
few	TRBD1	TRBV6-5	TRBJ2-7	TGTGCCAGCAGGACAGGGTGGACCTACGAGCAGTACTTC	CASRTGWTYEQYF